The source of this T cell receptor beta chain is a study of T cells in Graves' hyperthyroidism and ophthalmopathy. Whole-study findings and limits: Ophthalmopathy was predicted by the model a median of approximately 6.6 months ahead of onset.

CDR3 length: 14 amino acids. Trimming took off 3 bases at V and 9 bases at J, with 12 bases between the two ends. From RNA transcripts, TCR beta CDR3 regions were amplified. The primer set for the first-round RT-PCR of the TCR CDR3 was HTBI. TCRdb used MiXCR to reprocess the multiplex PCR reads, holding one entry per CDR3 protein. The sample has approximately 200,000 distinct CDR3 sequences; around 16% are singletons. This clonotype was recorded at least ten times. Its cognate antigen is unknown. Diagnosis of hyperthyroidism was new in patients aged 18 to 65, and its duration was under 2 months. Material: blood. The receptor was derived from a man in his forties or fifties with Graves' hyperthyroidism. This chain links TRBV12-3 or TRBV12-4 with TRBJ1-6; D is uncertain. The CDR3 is CASSFRGGGSPLHF. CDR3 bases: TGTGCCAGCAGTTTCCGAGGCGGTGGTTCACCCCTCCACTTT.